What follows are 32 T cell receptor beta chains derived from one specimen sequenced in a study of PD-1 blockade in classical Hodgkin lymphoma. Method: immunoSEQ multiplex PCR; TCRdb's copy keeps in-frame clones and lacks some. Of 70,000 or so clones listed, about 93% were seen once; the top ten hold approximately 8.2%. No patient escaped relapse after autologous stem cell transplantation, and brentuximab vedotin exposure varied. Sequencing was performed on peripheral blood mononuclear cells (PBMCs), taken at baseline. These TCRs come from a human donor with classical Hodgkin lymphoma.

This rearrangement joins TRBV5-1 to TRBJ2-3, with D perhaps TRBD2 (6 bases). Germline CDR1 reads SGHRS; CDR2 reads YFSETQ. V lost 1 base and J 6 bases, leaving 15 bases between the germline ends. CDR3 size: 15 residues. This CDR3 is CASSLYLWAGDTQYF. CDR3 DNA: TGCGCCAGCAGCTTGTATCTTTGGGCGGGGGATACGCAGTATTTT.

The chain couples TRBV30 to TRBJ2-7, with TRBD1 matching over 8 bases. The trim removed 5 bases at V and 3 bases at J, leaving 3 bases unmatched. This CDR3 region has 12 residues. CDR1 is GTSNPN, CDR2 SVGIG, per germline (reference sequence). The CDR3 is CAWDRGIYEQYF. The DNA for the CDR3 is TGTGCCTGGGACAGGGGAATCTACGAGCAGTACTTC.

This clone was picked up a small number of times. V usage is TRBV27 and J usage is TRBJ2-2; TRBD1 is a possible D gene (5 bases). V gave up 2 bases and J gave up 5 bases, with 9 bases separating them. This CDR3 region has 14 residues. CDR1 MNHEY and CDR2 SMNVEV come from the germline V gene (reference sequence). CDR3 protein: CASSLRRGTGELFF. The CDR3 coding sequence is TGTGCCAGCAGTTTACGAAGGGGTACCGGGGAGCTGTTTTTT.

This chain links TRBV6-1 with TRBJ2-7; TRBD1 is a possible D gene (6 bases). CDR1 and CDR2 from the germline V gene are MNHNS and SASEGT. This CDR3 has 14 residues. Trimming cost V 3 bases and J 7 bases, with 16 bases left between them. CDR3 nucleotides: TGTGCCAGCAGTGAGATGGACAGCCCATGGGAGCAGTACTTC. It encodes CASSEMDSPWEQYF.

The J gene is TRBJ1-1, the V gene TRBV7-2; D call uncertain. The CDR3 is made up of 13 amino acids. Germline V gene lookup returns CDR1 SGHTA and CDR2 FQGNSA. The V end was cut by 0 bases, the J end by 1 base, with 3 bases between. The CDR3 loop reads CASSLAGNTEAFF. In nucleotides, the CDR3 is TGTGCCAGCAGCTTAGCGGGGAACACTGAAGCTTTCTTT.

The chain recombines TRBV7-9 with TRBJ1-3, with a tentative D call TRBD1 (5 bases). V was clipped by 5 bases and J by 0 bases, with 11 bases between them. Germline values: CDR1 SEHNR, CDR2 FQNEAQ (reference sequence). The CDR3 is made up of 15 amino acids. CDR3 sequence: CASSGTGLSGNTIYF. In nucleotides, the CDR3 is TGTGCCAGCAGCGGGACGGGCCTCTCTGGAAACACCATATATTTT. Full variable domain (missing parts from reference TRBV7-9 and TRBJ1-3): DTGVSQNPRHKITKRGQNVTFRCDPISEHNRLYWYRQTLGQGPEFLTYFQNEAQLEKSRLLSDRFSAERPKGSFSTLEIQRTEQGDSAMYLCASSGTGLSGNTIYFGEGSWLTVV.

The rearrangement links TRBV27 to TRBJ1-1; D gene ambiguous. The CDR3 totals 15 residues. Germline CDR1 MNHEY, CDR2 SMNVEV (reference sequence). V was trimmed by 0 bases and J by 0 bases, leaving 8 bases between them. CDR3 in amino acids: CASSLSPQMNTEAFF. In DNA, the CDR3 is TGTGCCAGCAGTTTATCCCCGCAGATGAACACTGAAGCTTTCTTT.

J is TRBJ2-4 and V is TRBV5-1; D gene ambiguous. Per germline, CDR1 SGHRS and CDR2 YFSETQ. The CDR3 contains 13 residues. V lost 0 bases and J 6 bases, leaving 7 bases between the germline ends. Here the CDR3 reads CASSLAGINIQYF. For the CDR3, the DNA is TGCGCCAGCAGCTTGGCCGGTATAAACATTCAGTACTTC. The whole variable domain, filled in from reference TRBV5-1 and TRBJ2-4, reads KAGVTQTPRYLIKTRGQQVTLSCSPISGHRSVSWYQQTPGQGLQFLFEYFSETQRNKGNFPGRFSGRQFSNSRSEMNVSTLELGDSALYLCASSLAGINIQYFGAGTRLSVL.

The rearrangement uses TRBV2 and TRBJ1-2; possible D gene TRBD1, 5 bases. This CDR3 is built from 18 residues. Germline values: CDR1 SNHLY, CDR2 FYNNEI. Trimming shortened V by 5 bases and J by 4 bases, and 26 bases separated the two germline ends. CDR3 DNA: TGTGCCAGCAGTACACGACCATTAGACGGGGCACTAGGCTATGGCTACACCTTC. Translating it yields CASSTRPLDGALGYGYTF.

The CDR3 here is CASSLRLADNSGANVLTF. The CDR3 DNA is TGTGCCAGCAGTTTACGACTAGCGGACAACTCTGGGGCCAACGTCCTGACTTTC. The chain uses TRBV28 and TRBJ2-6; 9 bases line up with TRBD2. Unmatched junction bases numbered 5, after V lost 2 bases and J lost 0 bases. The CDR3 totals 18 residues. CDR1 MDHEN and CDR2 SYDVKM come from the germline V gene.

This CDR3 reads CASSFGLEELFF. DNA for the CDR3: TGTGCCAGCAGCTTTGGACTGGAAGAACTGTTTTTT. This chain links TRBV7-9 with TRBJ1-4; D remains unclear. The CDR3 sequence is 12 residues long. In germline, CDR1 is SEHNR, CDR2 FQNEAQ (reference sequence). V was cut by 3 bases and J by 12 bases, with 11 bases left in between. Filled out from reference TRBV7-9 and TRBJ1-4, the complete variable domain reads DTGVSQNPRHKITKRGQNVTFRCDPISEHNRLYWYRQTLGQGPEFLTYFQNEAQLEKSRLLSDRFSAERPKGSFSTLEIQRTEQGDSAMYLCASSFGLEELFFGSGTQLSVL.

The chain combines TRBV19 with TRBJ1-5, with 11 bases fitting TRBD1. CDR3 length: 18 residues. V shed 9 bases, J shed 1 base, and the junction held 14 bases outside the gene matches. Germline V gene data show CDR1 as LNHDA and CDR2 as SQIVND (reference sequence). The CDR3, as DNA: TGTGCCAGCCGTTCACCCTGGGACAGGGGGGGAAGCAATCAGCCCCAGCATTTT. This gives the protein CASRSPWDRGGSNQPQHF.

V gene TRBV2 combines with J gene TRBJ2-5; possible D gene TRBD1, 6 bases. In germline, CDR1 is SNHLY, CDR2 FYNNEI. Deletions cut 4 bases from V and 3 bases from J, with 12 bases between. This CDR3 spans 14 amino acids. This chain's CDR3 is CASSAWAGEETQYF. Here the CDR3 DNA reads TGTGCCAGCAGTGCCTGGGCAGGGGAAGAGACCCAGTACTTC.

The CDR3 reads CASSAYYEQYF. The DNA of the CDR3 is TGCGCCAGCAGCGCTTACTACGAGCAGTACTTC. The chain employs TRBV5-1 and TRBJ2-7; no reliable D call. This CDR3 is built from 11 residues. Deletions cut 4 bases from V and 3 bases from J, with 5 bases between. Germline V gene sequence: CDR1 SGHRS, CDR2 YFSETQ.

DNA of the CDR3: TGTGCCAGTAGTATCTGGGACAGGGAAGTGGACCACTATGGCTACACCTTC. Its protein is CASSIWDREVDHYGYTF. The rearrangement joins TRBV19 to TRBJ1-2; 9 nucleotides line up with TRBD1. V shed 3 bases, J shed 3 bases, and the junction held 11 bases outside the gene matches. Germline values: CDR1 LNHDA, CDR2 SQIVND (reference sequence). CDR3 length equals 17 residues. Using reference TRBV19 and TRBJ1-2 for the parts outside the CDR3, the full variable domain is DGGITQSPKYLFRKEGQNVTLSCEQNLNHDAMYWYRQDPGQGLRLIYYSQIVNDFQKGDIAEGYSVSREKKESFPLTVTSAQKNPTAFYLCASSIWDREVDHYGYTFGSGTRLTVV.

The chain has TRBV7-2 and TRBJ2-3; no definite D call. Trimming removed 1 base at V and 5 bases at J, with 4 bases between. Germline CDR1 SGHTA, CDR2 FQGNSA. This CDR3 is built from 12 residues. CDR3 protein: CASSLVGDTQYF. CDR3 coding DNA: TGTGCCAGCAGCTTAGTAGGAGATACGCAGTATTTT.

The chain couples TRBV29-1 to TRBJ2-7; 12 nucleotides line up with TRBD1. After removal of 0 bases from V and 2 bases from J, the junction contained 2 bases not matched to a gene. Per germline, CDR1 SQVTM and CDR2 ANQGSEA. The CDR3 covers 15 residues. CDR3 in amino acids: CSVEEGTGGAYEQYF. The CDR3 region has the DNA TGCAGCGTTGAAGAGGGGACAGGGGGCGCCTACGAGCAGTACTTC.

This chain joins TRBV27 and TRBJ1-1; the match to TRBD1 covers 7 bases. J gave up 0 bases and V 6 bases, and 7 bases lay outside the gene matches. The CDR3 runs to 15 residues. Germline V gives CDR1 MNHEY, CDR2 SMNVEV (reference sequence). CDR3 sequence (DNA): TGTGCCAGCAGCCGAGAAACAGGGGTGAACACTGAAGCTTTCTTT. Its translation: CASSRETGVNTEAFF.

The chain joins TRBV29-1 to TRBJ2-1, with D unresolved. The CDR3 spans 14 residues. The ends were cut back, 2 bases at V and 7 bases at J, with 15 bases in the middle. The germline gives CDR1 SQVTM, CDR2 ANQGSEA. The CDR3 sequence: CSVEPATWGNEQFF. CDR3 DNA sequence: TGCAGCGTTGAACCAGCGACCTGGGGTAATGAGCAGTTCTTC.

The rearrangement uses TRBV2 and TRBJ1-5; weak D call: TRBD1 (5 bases). Germline CDR1 reads SNHLY; CDR2 reads FYNNEI. The CDR3 sequence is 12 residues long. V was clipped by 1 base and J by 11 bases, with 9 bases between them. The CDR3 protein is CASSEDGGAQHF. CDR3 in DNA: TGTGCCAGCAGTGAAGATGGGGGAGCCCAGCATTTT.

With respect to this clone: The sample contains more than one DNA sequence encoding this CDR3. The rearrangement joins TRBV7-9 to TRBJ1-1; the D is unclear. The germline gives CDR1 SEHNR, CDR2 FQNEAQ (reference sequence). The CDR3 runs to 11 residues. Trimming cost V 5 bases and J 0 bases, with 1 base left between them. CDR3 sequence: CASSLNTEAFF. CDR3 bases: TGTGCCAGCAGCCTGAACACTGAAGCTTTCTTT. Full variable domain (rest looked up from reference TRBV7-9 and TRBJ1-1): DTGVSQNPRHKITKRGQNVTFRCDPISEHNRLYWYRQTLGQGPEFLTYFQNEAQLEKSRLLSDRFSAERPKGSFSTLEIQRTEQGDSAMYLCASSLNTEAFFGQGTRLTVV.

CDR3 loop: CASSQVYQMLAGGEQYF. The CDR3, as DNA: TGTGCCAGCAGCCAAGTGTATCAGATGCTAGCGGGAGGCGAGCAGTACTTC. This chain joins TRBV4-2 and TRBJ2-7, with 11 bases fitting TRBD2. The CDR3 sequence is 17 residues long. The germline CDR1 and CDR2 sequences are LGHNA and YNFKEQ. The V gene end was trimmed by 1 base and the J gene end by 6 bases; junction bases not matched to a gene: 11.

The genes are TRBV9 and TRBJ2-3; D unclear. The CDR3 sequence is 17 residues long. Trimming shortened V by 3 bases and J by 0 bases, and 17 bases separated the two germline ends. Germline V CDR1 and CDR2: SGDLS, YYNGEE. The CDR3 coding sequence is TGTGCCAGCAGCGCACCCTTACTAAGCCTAAGCACAGATACGCAGTATTTT. It codes for CASSAPLLSLSTDTQYF. Together with reference TRBV9 and TRBJ2-3, the CDR3 gives the full variable domain: DSGVTQTPKHLITATGQRVTLRCSPRSGDLSVYWYQQSLDQGLQFLIQYYNGEERAKGNILERFSAQQFPDLHSELNLSSLELGDSALYFCASSAPLLSLSTDTQYFGPGTRLTVL.

This chain connects TRBV7-9 to TRBJ1-1; possible D gene TRBD1, 6 bases. The CDR3 contains 13 residues. The germline V gene has CDR1 SEHNR and CDR2 FQNEAQ (reference sequence). Trimming pared 11 bases from V and 4 bases from J, leaving 17 bases between. The CDR3 nucleotides are TGTGCCCACCGGGGGCAGGTTTCCACTGAAGCTTTCTTT. It encodes CAHRGQVSTEAFF.

This clone ranks as medium-sized. This chain joins TRBV30 and TRBJ1-1, with 7 bases identical to TRBD1. Germline loops: CDR1 GTSNPN, CDR2 SVGIG (reference sequence). V shed 5 bases and J 0 bases; nucleotides not matched to a gene: 6. The CDR3 sequence is 14 residues long. CDR3 bases: TGTGCCTGGGGGAGACAGGGCCTGAACACTGAAGCTTTCTTT. Translation gives CAWGRQGLNTEAFF.

Comment on this clone: The junction departs from germline at one end; a sequencing error may be responsible. This sample includes further DNA sequences coding for the same CDR3. CDR3 sequence: CASSLIKANTEAFF. The CDR3 DNA reads as TGTGCCAGCAGCTTAATTAAGGCGAACACTGAGGCTTTCTTT. J is TRBJ1-1 and V is TRBV7-9; D uncertain. The CDR3 is 14 amino acids. The germline V gene has CDR1 SEHNR and CDR2 FQNEAQ (reference sequence).

The chain has TRBV7-8 and TRBJ2-2; weak D call: TRBD2 (6 bases). V lost 4 bases and J lost 5, with 11 bases in between. This CDR3 is built from 14 residues. Germline CDR1 SGHVS, CDR2 FQNEAQ. CDR3 region: CASSSGGVTGELFF. CDR3 coding DNA: TGTGCCAGCAGCTCGGGCGGGGTGACCGGGGAGCTGTTTTTT.

The chain joins TRBV5-1 to TRBJ1-6, with D uncertain. The germline CDR1 and CDR2 sequences are SGHRS and YFSETQ. Trimming shortened V by 0 bases and J by 0 bases, and 7 bases separated the two germline ends. This CDR3 region has 16 residues. CDR3 region: CASSLGASSYNSPLHF. The CDR3 DNA sequence: TGCGCCAGCAGCTTGGGGGCCAGCTCCTATAATTCACCCCTCCACTTT.

The rearrangement links TRBV6-5 to TRBJ2-3, with D perhaps TRBD2 (6 bases). Germline-derived CDR1 and CDR2 are MNHEY and SVGAGI. V lost 6 bases and J 4 bases, leaving 14 bases between the germline ends. The CDR3 is 14 amino acids. The CDR3 protein is CASRPPGSPDTQYF. CDR3 bases: TGTGCCAGCAGGCCCCCCGGGAGTCCAGATACGCAGTATTTT.

The chain carries TRBV7-2 and TRBJ2-1; TRBD2 matches 7 bases. CDR3 length: 11 residues. CDR1 and CDR2 (germline): SGHTA, FQGNSA. The V segment lost 5 bases and the J segment 15 bases; nucleotides outside the gene matches: 7. The CDR3 here is CASSPGLRLFF. Written as DNA, the CDR3 is TGTGCCAGCAGCCCGGGACTACGTCTGTTCTTC.

CDR3: CASSETSGENNEQFF. The CDR3 DNA follows: TGTGCCAGCAGCGAGACTAGCGGAGAGAACAATGAGCAGTTCTTC. This sequence joins TRBV2 and TRBJ2-1; 9 positions match TRBD2. The junction had 8 bases not matched to a gene; V was cut back by 6 bases and J by 5 bases. Germline lookup yields CDR1 SNHLY and CDR2 FYNNEI. The CDR3 totals 15 residues.

The CDR3 spells CASSLEVAGGTQYF. In DNA form, the CDR3 reads TGCGCCAGCAGCTTGGAGGTAGCAGGAGGGACCCAGTACTTC. The gene calls are TRBV5-1 and TRBJ2-5, with D possibly matching TRBD2 (5 bases). Trimming stripped 0 bases from V and 7 bases from J, with 13 bases between. The CDR3 runs 14 residues. In germline, CDR1 is SGHRS, CDR2 YFSETQ.